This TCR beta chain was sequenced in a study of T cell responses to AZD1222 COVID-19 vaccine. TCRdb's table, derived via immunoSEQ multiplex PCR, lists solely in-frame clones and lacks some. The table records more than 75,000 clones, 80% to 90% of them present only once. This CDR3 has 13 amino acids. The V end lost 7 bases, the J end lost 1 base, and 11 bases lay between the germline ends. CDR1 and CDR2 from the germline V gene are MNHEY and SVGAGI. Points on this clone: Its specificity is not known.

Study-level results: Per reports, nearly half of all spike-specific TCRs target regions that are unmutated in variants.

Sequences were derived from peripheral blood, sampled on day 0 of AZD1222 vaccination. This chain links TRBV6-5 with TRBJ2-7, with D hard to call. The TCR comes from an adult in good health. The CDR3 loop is CASTSDKSYEQYF. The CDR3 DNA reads TGTGCCAGCACTTCAGACAAATCCTACGAGCAGTACTTC.